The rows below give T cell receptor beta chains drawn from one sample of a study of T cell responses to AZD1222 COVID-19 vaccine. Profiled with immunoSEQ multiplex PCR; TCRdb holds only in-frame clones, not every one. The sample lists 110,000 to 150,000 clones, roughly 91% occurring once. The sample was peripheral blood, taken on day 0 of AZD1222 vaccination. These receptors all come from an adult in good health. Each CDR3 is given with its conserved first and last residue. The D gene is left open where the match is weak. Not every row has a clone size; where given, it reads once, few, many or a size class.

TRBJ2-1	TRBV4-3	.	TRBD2	TGCGCCAGCAGCCAAGCCCTCGGCGGGGGGGCGGGAAATGAGCAGTTCTTC	CASSQALGGGAGNEQFF
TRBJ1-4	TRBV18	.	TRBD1	TGTGCCAGCTCACTATACGCCGGGACAGATAATGAAAAACTGTTTTTT	CASSLYAGTDNEKLFF
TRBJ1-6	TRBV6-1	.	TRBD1	TGTGCCAGCAGTGAATGGTCCCCGACAGGGAGGAGAACACTATATAATTCACCCCTCCACTTT	CASSEWSPTGRRTLYNSPLHF
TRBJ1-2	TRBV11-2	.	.	TGTGCCAGCAGCTTAGAAGGGTTCGGGACCAGGTATGGCTACACCTTC	CASSLEGFGTRYGYTF
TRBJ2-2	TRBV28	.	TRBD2	TGTGCCAGGAGTGAGCGGGGGGGCCCGAGCACCGGGGAGCTGTTTTTT	CARSERGGPSTGELFF
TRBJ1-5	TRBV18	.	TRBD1	TGTGCCAGCTCACGGGACAGGGAGTATCAGCCCCAGCATTTT	CASSRDREYQPQHF
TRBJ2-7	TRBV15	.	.	TGTGCCACCAGCAGAGATGTATTACGGGTTCCGGGGGAGCAGTACTTC	CATSRDVLRVPGEQYF
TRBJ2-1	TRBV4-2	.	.	TGTGCCAGCAGCCAACCCTCCGAGGGACTCCTAAATGAGCAGTTCTTC	CASSQPSEGLLNEQFF
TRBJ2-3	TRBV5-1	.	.	TGCGCCAGCAGCTTAACAGATACGCAGTATTTT	CASSLTDTQYF
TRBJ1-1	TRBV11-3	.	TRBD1	TGTGCCAGCAGCTACCACCGAATTGACAGGGATTGGGCTGAAGCTTTCTTT	CASSYHRIDRDWAEAFF
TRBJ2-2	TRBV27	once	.	TGTGCCAGCAGTTTATCGGGGTCCCAAACCTATCTCACCGGGGAGCTGTTTTTT	CASSLSGSQTYLTGELFF
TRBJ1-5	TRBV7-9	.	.	TGTGCCAGCAGCTTAGGCAATCAGCCCCAGCATTTT	CASSLGNQPQHF
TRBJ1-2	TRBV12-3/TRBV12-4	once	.	TGTGCCAGCAGTCTGGACAGTAACTATGGCTACACCTTC	CASSLDSNYGYTF
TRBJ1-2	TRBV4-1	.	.	TGCGCCAGCTCACTTACAGGGCAGACTAACTATGGCTACACCTTC	CASSLTGQTNYGYTF
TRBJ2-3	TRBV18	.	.	TGTGCCAGCTCACCCCCATCCTCCACAGATACGCAGTATTTT	CASSPPSSTDTQYF
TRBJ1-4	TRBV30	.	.	TGTGCCTGGTCCCCTGGAGTGGAACTGTTTTTT	CAWSPGVELFF
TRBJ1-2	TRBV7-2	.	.	TGTGCCAGCAGCTTAGACTGGCAGGGTGGCTACACCTTC	CASSLDWQGGYTF
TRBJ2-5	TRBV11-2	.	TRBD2	TGTGCCAGCAGCATCCGGACTAGCGGGGGGACAGAGACCCAGTACTTC	CASSIRTSGGTETQYF
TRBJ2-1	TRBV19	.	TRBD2	TGTGCCACCGGGGGGTCCTCCTACAATGAGCAGTTCTTC	CATGGSSYNEQFF
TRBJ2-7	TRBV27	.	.	TGTGCCAGCATCTTGGGAGGCGAGCAGTACTTC	CASILGGEQYF
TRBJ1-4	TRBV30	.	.	TGTGCCTGGAGTATGAATGAAAAACTGTTTTTT	CAWSMNEKLFF
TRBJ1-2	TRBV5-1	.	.	TGCGCCAGCAGCTTGGGTGGAAAAACCTTC	CASSLGGKTF
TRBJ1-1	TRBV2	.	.	TGTGCCAGCAGAGGGGCACCGAACACTGAAGCTTTCTTT	CASRGAPNTEAFF
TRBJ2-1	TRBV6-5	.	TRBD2	TGTGCCAGCACAACTAGCGGGGGGGACAATGAGCAGTTCTTC	CASTTSGGDNEQFF
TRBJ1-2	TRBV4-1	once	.	TGCGCCAGCAGCCTAACCATGGGGGTAGGGTATGGCTACACCTTC	CASSLTMGVGYGYTF
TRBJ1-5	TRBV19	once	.	TGTGCCAGTAGTATAGGCGGAAGGGGGGCCAATCAGCCCCAGCATTTT	CASSIGGRGANQPQHF
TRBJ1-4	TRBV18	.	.	TGTGCCAGCTCACCCGGGACGACTAATGAAAAACTGTTTTTT	CASSPGTTNEKLFF
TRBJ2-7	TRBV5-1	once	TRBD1	TGCGCCAGCAGCTTTGGGACAGTCTACGAGCAGTACTTC	CASSFGTVYEQYF
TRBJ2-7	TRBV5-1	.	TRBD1	TGCGCCAGCAGCTTGGTCGCAGGACAGGGTGCCAACGAGCAGTACTTC	CASSLVAGQGANEQYF
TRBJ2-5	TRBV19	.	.	TGTGCCAGTAGTAGGGCCATGGGGGGACAACAAGAGACCCAGTACTTC	CASSRAMGGQQETQYF
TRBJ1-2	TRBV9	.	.	TGTGCCAGCAGCGCCGGTCAGTCGCTCACATATGGCTACACCTTC	CASSAGQSLTYGYTF
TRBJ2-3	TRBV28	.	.	TGTGCCAGCAGTTCCCCGAATGGGCACCGAGATACGCAGTATTTT	CASSSPNGHRDTQYF
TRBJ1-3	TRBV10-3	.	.	TGTGCCATCAGTGGGACTGGAAACACCATATATTTT	CAISGTGNTIYF
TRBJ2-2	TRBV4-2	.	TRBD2	TGTGCCAGCGGGGAGGCGGGGGGGCCGTGGACCGGGGAGCTGTTTTTT	CASGEAGGPWTGELFF
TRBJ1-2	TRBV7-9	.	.	TGTGCCAGCAGCTCTAAAGAAGCCTATGGCTACACCTTC	CASSSKEAYGYTF
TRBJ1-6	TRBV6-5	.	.	TGTGCCAGCAGTTACGTAGGAAATTCACCCCTCCACTTT	CASSYVGNSPLHF
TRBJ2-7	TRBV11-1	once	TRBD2	TGTGCCAGCAGCCCTAGCGGGGGGCCCTACGAGCAGTACTTC	CASSPSGGPYEQYF
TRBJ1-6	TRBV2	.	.	TGTGCCAGCAGATACCGTTACAATAATTCACCCCTCCACTTT	CASRYRYNNSPLHF
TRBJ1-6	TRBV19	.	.	TGTGCCAGTAGTTCCCAGGGGAGTAATACACCCCTCCACTTT	CASSSQGSNTPLHF
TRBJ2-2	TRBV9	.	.	TGTGCCAGCAGCGTAAGTCCAGCACAATCGAACACCGGGGAGCTGTTTTTT	CASSVSPAQSNTGELFF
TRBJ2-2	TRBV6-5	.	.	TGTGCCAGCACTAGGACAGTGATAACCGGGGAGCTGTTTTTT	CASTRTVITGELFF
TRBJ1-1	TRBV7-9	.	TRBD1	TGTGCCAGCAGCAACGGCCCGGGACAGGGAAGTCGAAACACTGAAGCTTTCTTT	CASSNGPGQGSRNTEAFF
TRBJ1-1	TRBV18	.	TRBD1	TGTGCCAGCTCACCAGGGACAGGGATACAGGCTTTCTTT	CASSPGTGIQAFF
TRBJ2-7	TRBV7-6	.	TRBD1	TGTGCCAGCAGCTATTCCGGGACAGGGGGTGGAGAGCAGTACTTC	CASSYSGTGGGEQYF
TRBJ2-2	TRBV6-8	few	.	TGTGCCAGCAGGAAGGACCGGCTCGTGGAGCTGTTTTTT	CASRKDRLVELFF
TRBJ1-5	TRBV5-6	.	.	TGTGCCAGCACCGCAGGCCGAGGAGGAAATCAGCCCCAGCATTTT	CASTAGRGGNQPQHF
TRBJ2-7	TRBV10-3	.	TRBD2	TGTGCCATCAGGGGCCCAGAGCGGGGGGGCTTAATAGAGCAGTACTTC	CAIRGPERGGLIEQYF
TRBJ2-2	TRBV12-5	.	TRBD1	TGTGGGTATAAGGGCGGGGGACAGGGGTTTGGGAACACCGGGGAGCTGTTTTTT	CGYKGGGQGFGNTGELFF
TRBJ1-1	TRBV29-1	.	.	TGCAGCGTTGAGACCACGAACACTGAAGCTTTCTTT	CSVETTNTEAFF
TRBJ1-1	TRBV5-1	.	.	TGCGCCAGCAGCCCTGGGCCTAACACTGAAGCTTTCTTT	CASSPGPNTEAFF
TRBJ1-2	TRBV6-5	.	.	TGTGCCAGCAGTTACTCGTCCCGGAAATTCGATGGCTACACCTTC	CASSYSSRKFDGYTF
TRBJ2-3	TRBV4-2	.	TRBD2	TGTGCCAGCAGCCAAGAGACTAGCGGGGGGGCCCGTACGCAGTATTTT	CASSQETSGGARTQYF
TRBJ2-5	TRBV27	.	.	TGTGCCAGCAGTACTAATACGTACCAAGAGACCCAGTACTTC	CASSTNTYQETQYF
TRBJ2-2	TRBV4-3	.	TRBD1	TGCGCCAGCAGCCAAGATGGATGGGGGACAGGGGTCACCGGGGAGCTGTTTTTT	CASSQDGWGTGVTGELFF
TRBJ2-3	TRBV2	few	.	TGTGCCAGCAGTGTAAGCCCGGATACGCAGTATTTT	CASSVSPDTQYF
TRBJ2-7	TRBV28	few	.	TGTGCCAGCAGAGGGGCTGACTCCTACGAGCAGTACTTC	CASRGADSYEQYF
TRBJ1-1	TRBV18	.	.	TGTGCCAGCTCACCGACGAGGAACACTGAAGCTTTCTTT	CASSPTRNTEAFF
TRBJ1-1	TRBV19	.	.	TGTGCCAGTAGTATAGTCGGGGACCGGCGAATGAACACTGAAGCTTTCTTT	CASSIVGDRRMNTEAFF
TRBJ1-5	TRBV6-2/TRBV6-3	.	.	TGTGCCAGCAGTAACCGTCGCGGGGTTAGAGCCGGCAATCAGCCCCAGCATTTT	CASSNRRGVRAGNQPQHF